Listed below are T cell receptor beta chains from one sample, sequenced in a study of OX40 agonist ivuxolimab in advanced cancers. Measured with immunoSEQ multiplex PCR; TCRdb has only the in-frame clones, and not every one. The data contain about 90,000 clones, more than 75% of them singletons. The sequencing here drew on CD4+ or CD8+ T cells sorted from blood, taken in a trial of the OX40 agonist ivuxolimab. Receptors originate from an adult with an advanced solid tumor such as melanoma, head and neck, liver or kidney cancer. The CDR3 runs from the conserved cysteine through the conserved F or W. Fields, in order: CDR3 protein, CDR3 DNA, clone size, V gene, D gene, J gene. The D gene is left open where the match is weak. For some rows the clone size is stated as once, few or many, or as a class when expanded; others skip it.

CDR3: CASSLGLGSYNEQFF
DNA: TGTGCCAGCAGCCTAGGGCTCGGCTCCTACAATGAGCAGTTCTTC
size: NA
V: TRBV9
D: NA
J: TRBJ2-1

CDR3: CASSLHRGRAEAFF
DNA: TGTGCCAGCAGCTTACACAGGGGGAGGGCTGAAGCTTTCTTT
size: NA
V: TRBV7-2
D: TRBD1
J: TRBJ1-1

CDR3: CASSSPDGWDQPQHF
DNA: TGTGCCAGCAGTTCTCCGGACGGGTGGGACCAGCCCCAGCATTTT
size: NA
V: TRBV6-6
D: NA
J: TRBJ1-5

CDR3: CASSIVPGTPPGPQHF
DNA: TGTGCCAGTAGTATAGTCCCCGGGACACCCCCAGGGCCCCAGCATTTT
size: NA
V: TRBV19
D: NA
J: TRBJ1-5

CDR3: CASSYIGGTEAFF
DNA: TGTGCCAGCAGTTATATCGGGGGCACTGAAGCTTTCTTT
size: once
V: TRBV6-5
D: NA
J: TRBJ1-1

CDR3: CASSLGASGRLSEQYF
DNA: TGTGCCAGCAGCTTAGGGGCGAGCGGGAGATTGTCGGAGCAGTACTTC
size: NA
V: TRBV7-2
D: TRBD2
J: TRBJ2-7

CDR3: CASSRNQGAGGETQYF
DNA: TGTGCCAGCAGCAGGAACCAGGGGGCTGGAGGGGAGACCCAGTACTTC
size: NA
V: TRBV5-5
D: TRBD1
J: TRBJ2-5

CDR3: CASSSLGEDTQYF
DNA: TGTGCCAGCAGTTCCCTGGGGGAAGATACGCAGTATTTT
size: NA
V: TRBV28
D: NA
J: TRBJ2-3

CDR3: CAISRGTGQGTYNEQFF
DNA: TGTGCCATCAGTAGGGGGACGGGACAGGGGACCTACAATGAGCAGTTCTTC
size: NA
V: TRBV10-3
D: TRBD1
J: TRBJ2-1

CDR3: CASRLTGDYGYTF
DNA: TGCGCCAGCAGGCTAACAGGAGACTATGGCTACACCTTC
size: NA
V: TRBV5-1
D: NA
J: TRBJ1-2

CDR3: CASSLGTSGRGETQYF
DNA: TGTGCCAGCAGCTTAGGGACTAGCGGGAGGGGAGAGACCCAGTACTTC
size: NA
V: TRBV7-2
D: TRBD2
J: TRBJ2-5

CDR3: CASSLDSPGSYEQYF
DNA: TGCGCCAGCAGCTTGGACAGCCCAGGCTCCTACGAGCAGTACTTC
size: NA
V: TRBV5-1
D: NA
J: TRBJ2-7

CDR3: CASSLLAGNPNEQFF
DNA: TGTGCCAGCAGCCTTCTAGCGGGAAATCCGAATGAGCAGTTCTTC
size: NA
V: TRBV7-3
D: TRBD2
J: TRBJ2-1

CDR3: CASRRQGRDEQFF
DNA: TGTGCCAGCAGGCGACAGGGTAGGGATGAGCAGTTCTTC
size: NA
V: TRBV28
D: TRBD1
J: TRBJ2-1

CDR3: CASSFQGFGQPQHF
DNA: TGTGCCAGCAGCTTTCAGGGGTTTGGTCAGCCCCAGCATTTT
size: NA
V: TRBV11-2
D: NA
J: TRBJ1-5

CDR3: CASRGSSGNTIYF
DNA: TGTGCCAGCAGGGGGAGCTCTGGAAACACCATATATTTT
size: NA
V: TRBV27
D: NA
J: TRBJ1-3

CDR3: CASTVPGAGGGEQYF
DNA: TGTGCCAGCACCGTCCCGGGAGCGGGAGGGGGGGAGCAGTACTTC
size: NA
V: TRBV28
D: TRBD2
J: TRBJ2-7

CDR3: CASSLALDQVYEQYF
DNA: TGTGCCAGCAGCTTAGCCTTGGATCAGGTCTACGAGCAGTACTTC
size: NA
V: TRBV11-2
D: NA
J: TRBJ2-7

CDR3: CASSTGELANSPLHF
DNA: TGCGCCAGCAGCACAGGGGAGTTGGCAAATTCACCCCTCCACTTT
size: NA
V: TRBV5-1
D: TRBD1
J: TRBJ1-6

CDR3: CAWQQGLNTEAFF
DNA: TGTGCCTGGCAACAGGGGTTGAACACTGAAGCTTTCTTT
size: NA
V: TRBV30
D: TRBD1
J: TRBJ1-1

CDR3: CASSLLGGLAGTRTYEQYF
DNA: TGCGCCAGCAGCTTGCTCGGGGGACTAGCGGGGACCAGGACCTACGAGCAGTACTTC
size: NA
V: TRBV5-1
D: TRBD2
J: TRBJ2-7

CDR3: CASSLRGFNTGELFF
DNA: TGTGCCAGCAGCTTGCGGGGGTTTAACACCGGGGAGCTGTTTTTT
size: once
V: TRBV5-6
D: NA
J: TRBJ2-2

CDR3: CASSIRTSGMSVSGQYF
DNA: TGTGCCAGTAGTATTCGGACTAGCGGGATGAGTGTCTCGGGGCAGTACTTC
size: NA
V: TRBV19
D: TRBD2
J: TRBJ2-7

CDR3: CASTKTRVAGVEQYF
DNA: TGTGCCAGCACCAAAACGCGGGTAGCGGGAGTCGAGCAGTACTTC
size: NA
V: TRBV2
D: TRBD2
J: TRBJ2-7

CDR3: CASSPPGAGPKVIQYF
DNA: TGTGCCAGCTCACCACCAGGAGCGGGGCCCAAGGTCATTCAGTACTTC
size: few
V: TRBV18
D: TRBD2
J: TRBJ2-4

CDR3: CAWSTGAREKLFF
DNA: TGTGCCTGGAGTACTGGGGCACGAGAAAAACTGTTTTTT
size: once
V: TRBV30
D: NA
J: TRBJ1-4

CDR3: CASTTSGGRYGYTF
DNA: TGTGCCAGCACTACATCGGGGGGGCGATATGGCTACACCTTC
size: NA
V: TRBV28
D: NA
J: TRBJ1-2

CDR3: CAIGLAVEQYF
DNA: TGTGCCATTGGACTAGCGGTCGAGCAGTACTTC
size: NA
V: TRBV2
D: TRBD2
J: TRBJ2-7

CDR3: CASSLPCPGTSGSGTGELFF
DNA: TGTGCCAGCAGCCTCCCTTGCCCCGGGACTAGCGGGAGTGGCACCGGGGAGCTGTTTTTT
size: NA
V: TRBV21-1
D: NA
J: TRBJ2-2

CDR3: CASRSSYEQYF
DNA: TGTGCCAGCAGATCATCCTACGAGCAGTACTTC
size: NA
V: TRBV6-1
D: NA
J: TRBJ2-7

CDR3: CASSFSTSGFSYEQYF
DNA: TGCGCCAGCAGCTTCTCGACTAGCGGGTTCTCCTACGAGCAGTACTTC
size: NA
V: TRBV5-1
D: TRBD2
J: TRBJ2-7

CDR3: CSVRRAQVDTQYF
DNA: TGCAGCGTAAGAAGGGCGCAGGTAGATACGCAGTATTTT
size: NA
V: TRBV29-1
D: NA
J: TRBJ2-3

CDR3: CASSPPHGRARTF
DNA: TGTGCCAGCAGTCCCCCCCACGGGAGAGCCCGGACCTTC
size: NA
V: TRBV28
D: NA
J: TRBJ1-2

CDR3: CASRGVGAYNEQFF
DNA: TGTGCCAGCAGGGGGGTGGGAGCCTACAATGAGCAGTTCTTC
size: NA
V: TRBV2
D: NA
J: TRBJ2-1

CDR3: CASSPTGVGNQPQHF
DNA: TGTGCCAGCAGCCCGACAGGGGTTGGGAATCAGCCCCAGCATTTT
size: NA
V: TRBV6-5
D: TRBD1
J: TRBJ1-5

CDR3: CASSFVLETQYF
DNA: TGTGCCAGCAGCTTCGTGTTAGAGACCCAGTACTTC
size: NA
V: TRBV11-2
D: NA
J: TRBJ2-5

CDR3: CASSSGTGRNTEAFF
DNA: TGCGCCAGCAGCTCCGGGACAGGGAGGAACACTGAAGCTTTCTTT
size: NA
V: TRBV4-3
D: TRBD1
J: TRBJ1-1

CDR3: CASSLLRNEQFF
DNA: TGTGCCAGCAGTCTTTTGCGGAATGAGCAGTTCTTC
size: NA
V: TRBV25-1
D: NA
J: TRBJ2-1

CDR3: CASSLFQSGYGYTF
DNA: TGTGCCAGCAGTTTGTTCCAATCGGGCTATGGCTACACCTTC
size: NA
V: TRBV27
D: NA
J: TRBJ1-2

CDR3: CASSLGHNRVTDTQYF
DNA: TGTGCCAGCAGCTTAGGTCACAACAGGGTCACAGATACGCAGTATTTT
size: NA
V: TRBV11-2
D: NA
J: TRBJ2-3

CDR3: CASSEGGTQGGEQYF
DNA: TGTGCCAGCAGTGAAGGGGGAACTCAAGGAGGAGAGCAGTACTTC
size: NA
V: TRBV2
D: NA
J: TRBJ2-7

CDR3: CASSFNNRVGEQYF
DNA: TGTGCCAGCAGCTTTAATAATAGGGTGGGCGAGCAGTACTTC
size: NA
V: TRBV7-8
D: NA
J: TRBJ2-7

CDR3: CASSMYGRGRGNTEAFF
DNA: TGTGCCAGTAGTATGTACGGTAGGGGGCGAGGAAACACTGAAGCTTTCTTT
size: NA
V: TRBV19
D: TRBD1
J: TRBJ1-1